This T cell receptor (beta chain) was profiled in a study of T cells after yellow fever vaccination. The V end was cut by 7 bases, the J end by 7 bases, with 10 bases between. The CDR3 consists of 11 residues. This clonotype has a handful of counts. A 5'RACE template-switching step, the method used to make TCR cDNA, added a universal primer site and UMIs. TCRdb redid the calling of the 5' RACE reads with MiXCR, one entry per CDR3 protein. Of 350,000 to 450,000 distinct CDR3 sequences listed, approximately 19% were seen once; the top ten hold 15% to 20%. The clonotype was recovered from a man in his late teens or twenties who received the YFV17D yellow fever vaccine. Here the sequenced sample was PBMCs, taken before the yellow fever booster vaccination. V and J are TRBV12-3 or TRBV12-4 and TRBJ1-1; tentatively, D is TRBD1 (5 bases). CDR3 DNA sequence: TGTGCCAGCAACTCGCAGGGTGAAGCTTTCTTT. This sequence encodes CASNSQGEAFF.